The 16 T cell receptor beta chains below come from one sample, sequenced in a study of T cells in narcolepsy. Assay used: immunoSEQ multiplex PCR; TCRdb lists only in-frame clones, some missing. The sample contains about 24,000 clones, 85% to 90% of which appear only once. The specimen sequenced was CD45RA- memory CD4+ T cells from PBMCs. Receptors were obtained from a human donor with narcolepsy.

This clone came up a few times. The V gene is TRBV9, the J gene TRBJ1-4, with 9 positions matching TRBD1. With 0 bases clipped from V and 7 bases from J, the junction kept 4 bases outside the gene matches. There are 15 residues in the CDR3. CDR1 SGDLS and CDR2 YYNGEE come from the germline V gene. Here the CDR3 reads CASSVATGGFEKLFF. DNA for the CDR3: TGTGCCAGCAGCGTAGCTACAGGGGGCTTTGAAAAACTGTTTTTT.

The V gene is TRBV6-1, the J gene TRBJ1-5, with no clear D. Germline V gene lookup returns CDR1 MNHNS and CDR2 SASEGT. The CDR3 spans 15 residues. Between the trimmed V and J ends, which lost 4 bases and 3 bases, there was a span of 13 bases. DNA of the CDR3: TGTGCCAGCAGTGGTCTTTGGCAGGTCAATCAGCCCCAGCATTTT. Translated, it gives CASSGLWQVNQPQHF.

The chain combines TRBV28 with TRBJ2-2, with D possibly being TRBD2 (6 bases). The germline CDR1 and CDR2 sequences are MDHEN and SYDVKM. CDR3 length equals 16 residues. V was trimmed by 5 bases and J by 4 bases, leaving 17 bases between them. CDR3 sequence (DNA): TGTGCCAGCAGTGCCCCTCTGGGACTCGTCACCGGGGAGCTGTTTTTT. Translating it yields CASSAPLGLVTGELFF.

This chain joins TRBV2 and TRBJ2-7; 7 positions agree with TRBD1. The CDR3 runs 14 residues. Looked up from germline, CDR1 is SNHLY and CDR2 is FYNNEI. V lost 5 bases to trimming and J lost 2 bases; unmatched junction nucleotides: 6. The CDR3 DNA reads as TGTGCCAGCAGTCCCAGACAGGGACCCTACGAGCAGTACTTC. Amino acids: CASSPRQGPYEQYF. The whole variable domain, remainder taken from reference TRBV2 and TRBJ2-7, is EPEVTQTPSHQVTQMGQEVILRCVPISNHLYFYWYRQILGQKVEFLVSFYNNEISEKSEIFDDQFSVERPDGSNFTLKIRSTKLEDSAMYFCASSPRQGPYEQYFGPGTRLTVT.

The sample holds one count of this clone. J is TRBJ2-1 and V is TRBV5-6; TRBD2 agrees at 7 bases. From germline, CDR1 is SGHDT and CDR2 YYEEEE. After removal of 2 bases from V and 9 bases from J, the junction contained 5 bases not matched to a gene. The CDR3 is 13 residues long. The CDR3 loop reads CASSFLGRAEQFF. The CDR3 nucleotides read TGTGCCAGCAGCTTTTTAGGGAGGGCTGAGCAGTTCTTC. The full variable domain, rest sourced from reference TRBV5-6 and TRBJ2-1, is DAGVTQSPTHLIKTRGQQVTLRCSPKSGHDTVSWYQQALGQGPQFIFQYYEEEERQRGNFPDRFSGHQFPNYSSELNVNALLLGDSALYLCASSFLGRAEQFFGPGTRLTVL.

The rearrangement links TRBV7-9 to TRBJ1-4, with a tentative D call TRBD1 (6 bases). The CDR3 contains 18 residues. Germline CDR1 is SEHNR and CDR2 is FQNEAQ (reference sequence). The germline V and J ends were trimmed by 5 bases and 0 bases, with 19 bases remaining between them. The CDR3 loop reads CASSPIVLRGATNEKLFF. In nucleotides, the CDR3 is TGTGCCAGCAGCCCGATAGTGCTCAGGGGTGCAACTAATGAAAAACTGTTTTTT. The complete variable domain, with remaining parts taken from reference TRBV7-9 and TRBJ1-4, reads DTGVSQNPRHKITKRGQNVTFRCDPISEHNRLYWYRQTLGQGPEFLTYFQNEAQLEKSRLLSDRFSAERPKGSFSTLEIQRTEQGDSAMYLCASSPIVLRGATNEKLFFGSGTQLSVL.

This chain links TRBV6-1 with TRBJ1-4, with a possible D match to TRBD1 (6 bases). The CDR3 contains 15 residues. The V end lost 1 base, the J end lost 6 bases, and 12 bases lay between the germline ends. Germline lookup yields CDR1 MNHNS and CDR2 SASEGT. The CDR3 DNA reads as TGTGCCAGCAGTGAAGGGGCACAGGGTTATGAAAAACTGTTTTTT. This gives the protein CASSEGAQGYEKLFF.

This rearrangement joins TRBV28 to TRBJ1-3; D is ambiguous. V gave up 3 bases and J gave up 4 bases, with 13 bases separating them. CDR1 and CDR2 from the germline V gene are MDHEN and SYDVKM. CDR3 length: 15 amino acids. Here the CDR3 DNA reads TGTGCCAGCAGTTTCGCTTCTAGGCCCGGAAACACCATATATTTT. Translation: CASSFASRPGNTIYF.

The chain is built from TRBV11-3 and TRBJ2-5; 13 bases line up with TRBD2. The germline CDR1 and CDR2 sequences are SGHNT and YENEEA. J was trimmed by 2 bases and V by 6 bases; bases with no gene match: 12. The CDR3 loop spans 18 amino acids. The CDR3 sequence: CASSRRTSGSGGQETQYF. The CDR3 DNA reads TGTGCCAGCAGTCGCCGGACTAGCGGGAGCGGGGGTCAAGAGACCCAGTACTTC.

V gene TRBV21-1 combines with J gene TRBJ2-3; the table's D call of TRBD1 was not tested on the DNA. TRBV21-1 is designated a pseudogene. The length of the CDR3 is 17 residues. The CDR3 coding sequence is TGTGCCAGCAGCACTAGGGGGACAGAGTCTAGCACAGATACGCAGTATTTT. This codes for CASSTRGTESSTDTQYF.

This clone was found once. The rearrangement uses TRBV19 and TRBJ2-7; D gene unclear. The CDR3 totals 15 residues. Germline CDR1 LNHDA, CDR2 SQIVND (reference sequence). The ends were cut back, 5 bases at V and 4 bases at J, with 18 bases in the middle. DNA for the CDR3: TGTGCCAGTAGTGTCCTCCCCAGAGGTGGGTACGAGCAGTACTTC. Amino acid sequence: CASSVLPRGGYEQYF.

The chain combines TRBV6-1 with TRBJ1-5, with 11 positions matching TRBD1. J was trimmed by 4 bases and V by 6 bases; bases with no gene match: 5. The CDR3 extends over 15 amino acids. From germline, CDR1 is MNHNS and CDR2 SASEGT. CDR3 sequence: CASSEDRGRNQPQHF. In DNA, the CDR3 is TGTGCCAGCAGCGAGGACAGGGGGCGGAATCAGCCCCAGCATTTT.

The chain joins TRBV5-1 to TRBJ2-2; perhaps TRBD2 as D (7 bases). The CDR3 is made up of 17 amino acids. Germline lookup yields CDR1 SGHRS and CDR2 YFSETQ. V lost 4 bases and J 4 bases, leaving 20 bases between the germline ends. In DNA, the CDR3 is TGCGCCAGCAGCCTTGGGGGGGCGCCGGATGGCACCGGGGAGCTGTTTTTT. The encoded protein is CASSLGGAPDGTGELFF.

This clone was detected only once. The CDR3 region is CASRPQGPSNQPQHF. The CDR3 coding sequence is TGTGCCAGCAGACCACAGGGACCCAGCAATCAGCCCCAGCATTTT. The chain is built from TRBV6-5 and TRBJ1-5; D perhaps matches TRBD1 (6 bases). The CDR3 totals 15 residues. The germline CDR1 and CDR2 sequences are MNHEY and SVGAGI. Trimming shortened V by 6 bases and J by 1 base, and 13 bases separated the two germline ends.

The CDR3 is CASSFRGAGQETQYF. DNA of the CDR3: TGTGCCAGCAGTTTTCGGGGGGCGGGCCAAGAGACCCAGTACTTC. The chain joins TRBV28 to TRBJ2-5, with TRBD2 as a possible D gene (7 bases). CDR1 and CDR2 from the germline V gene are MDHEN and SYDVKM. V was trimmed by 3 bases and J by 1 base, leaving 12 bases between them. The CDR3 contains 15 residues.

The rearrangement joins TRBV10-2 to TRBJ1-5, with D tentatively TRBD1 (5 bases). The CDR3 is 15 amino acids. The germline V gene has CDR1 WSHSY and CDR2 SAAADI. Trimming took 2 bases from V and 0 from J, leaving 8 bases between them. CDR3 DNA: TGCGCCAGCAGTGAGACAGGCCCTAGCAATCAGCCCCAGCATTTT. Protein sequence: CASSETGPSNQPQHF.